This TCR beta chain was found in a study of blood T cells in healthy people across ages. Study background: Template switching recovered approximately one barcoded beta molecule for every two T cells.

The table lists this clonotype with a few counts. Sample-barcoded 5' priming and a J-beta primer mix drove a second PCR of about 6 to 12 cycles. TCRdb ran MiXCR on the 5' RACE reads and lists one entry per CDR3 protein. The sample contains around 1,500,000 distinct CDR3 sequences, roughly 30% of which appear only once. Germline V gene sequence: CDR1 SGHRS, CDR2 YFSETQ. The CDR3 sequence is 15 residues long. V was pared by 4 bases and J by 4 bases, with 4 bases of the junction left unmatched. Sequencing was performed on blood. The source of this sequence is a woman aged 25 to 45 in good health. The chain has TRBV5-1 and TRBJ2-6; TRBD1 agrees at 8 bases. CDR3 amino acids: CASSAGGLGANVLTF. CDR3 nucleotides: TGCGCCAGCAGCGCAGGGGGCTTGGGGGCCAACGTCCTGACTTTC.